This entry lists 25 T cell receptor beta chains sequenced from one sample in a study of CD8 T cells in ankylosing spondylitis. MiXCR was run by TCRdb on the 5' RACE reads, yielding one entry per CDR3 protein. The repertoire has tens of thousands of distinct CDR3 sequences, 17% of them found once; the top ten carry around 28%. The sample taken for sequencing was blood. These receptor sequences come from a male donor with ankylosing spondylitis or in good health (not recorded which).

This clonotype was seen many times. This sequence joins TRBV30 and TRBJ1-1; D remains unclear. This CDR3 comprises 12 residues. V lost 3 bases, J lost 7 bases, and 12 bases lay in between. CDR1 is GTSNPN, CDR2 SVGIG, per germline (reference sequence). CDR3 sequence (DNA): TGTGCCTGGAGACTCATAGACGTTGAAGCTTTCTTT. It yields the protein CAWRLIDVEAFF.

The CDR3 DNA follows: TGTGCCAGCAGTTCCTCCACTAGCAATGAGCAGTTCTTC. This translates into CASSSSTSNEQFF. The chain uses TRBV6-2 or TRBV6-3 and TRBJ2-1, with TRBD2 as a possible D gene (5 bases). From germline, CDR1 is MNHEY and CDR2 SVGEGT. This CDR3 comprises 13 residues. Deletions cut 4 bases from V and 6 bases from J, with 10 bases between.

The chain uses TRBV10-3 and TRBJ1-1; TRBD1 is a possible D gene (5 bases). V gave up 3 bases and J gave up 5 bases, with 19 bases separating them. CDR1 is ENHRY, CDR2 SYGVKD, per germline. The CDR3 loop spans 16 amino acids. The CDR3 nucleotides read TGTGCCATCAGTGAACCAGGATCGGGTGGGGGGACTGAAGCTTTCTTT. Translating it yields CAISEPGSGGGTEAFF.

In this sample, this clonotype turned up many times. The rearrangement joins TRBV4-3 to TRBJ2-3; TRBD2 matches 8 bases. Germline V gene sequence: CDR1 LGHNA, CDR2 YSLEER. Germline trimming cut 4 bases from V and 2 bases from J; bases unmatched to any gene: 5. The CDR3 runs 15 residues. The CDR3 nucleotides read TGCGCCAGCAGCCCTCAGCGGGGGCACACAGATACGCAGTATTTT. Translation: CASSPQRGHTDTQYF.

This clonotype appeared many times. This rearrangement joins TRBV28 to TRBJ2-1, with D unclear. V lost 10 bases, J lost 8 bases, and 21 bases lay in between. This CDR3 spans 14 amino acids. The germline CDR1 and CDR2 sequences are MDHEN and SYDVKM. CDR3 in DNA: TGTGCCACCCTATATGGTTCCGATCGGGATGAGCAGTTCTTC. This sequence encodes CATLYGSDRDEQFF.

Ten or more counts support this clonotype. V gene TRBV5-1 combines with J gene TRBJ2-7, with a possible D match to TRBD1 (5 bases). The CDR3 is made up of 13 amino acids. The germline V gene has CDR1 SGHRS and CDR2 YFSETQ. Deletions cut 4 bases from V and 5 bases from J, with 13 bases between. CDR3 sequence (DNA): TGCGCCAGCAGCGGCCCTCCCAGGGACGAGCAGTACTTC. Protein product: CASSGPPRDEQYF.

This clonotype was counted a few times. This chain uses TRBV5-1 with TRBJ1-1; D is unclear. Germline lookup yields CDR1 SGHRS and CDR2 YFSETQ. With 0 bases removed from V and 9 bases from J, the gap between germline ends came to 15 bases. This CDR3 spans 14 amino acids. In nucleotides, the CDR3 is TGCGCCAGCAGCTTGGCAGCAGGCGCTGGACAAGCTTTCTTT. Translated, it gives CASSLAAGAGQAFF.

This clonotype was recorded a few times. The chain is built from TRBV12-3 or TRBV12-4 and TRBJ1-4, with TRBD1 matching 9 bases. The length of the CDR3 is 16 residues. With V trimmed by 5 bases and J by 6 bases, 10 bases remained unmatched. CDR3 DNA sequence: TGTGCCAGCAGTCCAACCCTGGGACAGGGCGATGAAAAACTGTTTTTT. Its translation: CASSPTLGQGDEKLFF.

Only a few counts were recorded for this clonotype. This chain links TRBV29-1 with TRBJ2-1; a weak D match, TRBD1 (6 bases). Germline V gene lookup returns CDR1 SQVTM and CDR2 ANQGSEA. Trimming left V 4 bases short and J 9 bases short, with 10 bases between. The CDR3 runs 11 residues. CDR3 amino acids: CSVVVRGEQFF. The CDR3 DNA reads TGCAGCGTTGTGGTCAGGGGTGAGCAGTTCTTC.

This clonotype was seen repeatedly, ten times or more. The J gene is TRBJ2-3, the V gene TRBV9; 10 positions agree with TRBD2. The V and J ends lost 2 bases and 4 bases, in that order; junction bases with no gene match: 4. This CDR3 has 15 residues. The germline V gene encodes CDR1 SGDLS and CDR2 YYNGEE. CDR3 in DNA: TGTGCCAGCAGCGTTCTAGCGGGGGACTCAGATACGCAGTATTTT. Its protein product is CASSVLAGDSDTQYF.

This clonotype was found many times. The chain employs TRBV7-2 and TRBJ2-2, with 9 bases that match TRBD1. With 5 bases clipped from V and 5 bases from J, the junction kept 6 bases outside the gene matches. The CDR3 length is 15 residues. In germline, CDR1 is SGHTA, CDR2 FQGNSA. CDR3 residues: CASSPGTGSTGELFF. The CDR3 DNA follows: TGTGCCAGCAGCCCTGGGACAGGGAGTACCGGGGAGCTGTTTTTT.

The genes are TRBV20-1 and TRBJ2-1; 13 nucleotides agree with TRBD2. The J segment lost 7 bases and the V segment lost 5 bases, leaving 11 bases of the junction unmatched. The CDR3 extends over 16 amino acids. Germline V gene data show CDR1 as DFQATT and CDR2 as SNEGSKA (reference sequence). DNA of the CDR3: TGCAGTGCTCCGACTAGCGGGGGGAGCTGGAGGAATGAGCAGTTCTTC. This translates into CSAPTSGGSWRNEQFF.

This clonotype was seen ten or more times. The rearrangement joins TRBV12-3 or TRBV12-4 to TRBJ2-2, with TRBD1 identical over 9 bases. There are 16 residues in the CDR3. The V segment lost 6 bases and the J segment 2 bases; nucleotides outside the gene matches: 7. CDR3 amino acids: CASSLGTGSNTGELFF. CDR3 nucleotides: TGTGCCAGCAGCCTAGGGACAGGGAGCAACACCGGGGAGCTGTTTTTT.

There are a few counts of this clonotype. The CDR3 loop is CASSFGTGKNTEAFF. The CDR3 coding sequence is TGTGCCAGCAGTTTCGGGACTGGGAAGAACACTGAAGCTTTCTTT. V gene TRBV12-3 or TRBV12-4 combines with J gene TRBJ1-1; possibly TRBD1 for D (5 bases). The CDR3 covers 15 residues. The germline V and J ends were trimmed by 3 bases and 1 base, with 12 bases remaining between them.

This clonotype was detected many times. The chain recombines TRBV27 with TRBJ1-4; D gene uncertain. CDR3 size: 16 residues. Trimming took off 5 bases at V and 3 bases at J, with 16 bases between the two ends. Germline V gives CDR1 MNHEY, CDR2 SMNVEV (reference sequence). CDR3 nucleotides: TGTGCCAGCAGTCCAACCCGGTTTGGAGCTAATGAAAAACTGTTTTTT. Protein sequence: CASSPTRFGANEKLFF. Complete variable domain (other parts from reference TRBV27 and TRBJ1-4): EAQVTQNPRYLITVTGKKLTVTCSQNMNHEYMSWYRQDPGLGLRQIYYSMNVEVTDKGDVPEGYKVSRKEKRNFPLILESPSPNQTSLYFCASSPTRFGANEKLFFGSGTQLSVL.

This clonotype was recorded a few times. CDR3 nucleotide sequence: TGCGCCAGCACTCGCGGGACAGGGCTTGAAAAACTGTTTTTT. This translates into CASTRGTGLEKLFF. V gene TRBV5-1 combines with J gene TRBJ1-4, with 9 bases aligning to TRBD1. CDR1 SGHRS and CDR2 YFSETQ come from the germline V gene. This CDR3 has 14 amino acids. V dropped 6 bases and J dropped 7; count of bases not matched to a gene: 7.

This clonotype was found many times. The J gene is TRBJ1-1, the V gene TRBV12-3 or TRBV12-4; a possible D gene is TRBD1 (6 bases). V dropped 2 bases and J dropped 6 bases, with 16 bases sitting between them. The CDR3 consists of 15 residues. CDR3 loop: CASSLIAGVGAEAFF. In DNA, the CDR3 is TGTGCCAGCAGTTTAATTGCAGGGGTAGGGGCTGAAGCTTTCTTT.

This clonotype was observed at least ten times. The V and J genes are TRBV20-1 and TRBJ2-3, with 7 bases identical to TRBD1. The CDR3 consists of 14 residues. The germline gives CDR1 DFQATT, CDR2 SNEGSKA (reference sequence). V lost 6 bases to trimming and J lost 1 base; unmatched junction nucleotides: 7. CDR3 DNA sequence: TGCAGTGCGCCGAGGGACAGCCGCACAGATACGCAGTATTTT. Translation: CSAPRDSRTDTQYF.

Written as DNA, the CDR3 is TGTGCCAGCAGCTCCCTGGCTAGCACAGATACGCAGTATTTT. Its protein is CASSSLASTDTQYF. This rearrangement joins TRBV7-3 to TRBJ2-3; D unclear. This CDR3 has 14 amino acids. The germline V gene encodes CDR1 SGHTA and CDR2 FQGTGA. The V gene lost 4 bases and the J gene lost 0 bases, with 8 bases spanning the gap.

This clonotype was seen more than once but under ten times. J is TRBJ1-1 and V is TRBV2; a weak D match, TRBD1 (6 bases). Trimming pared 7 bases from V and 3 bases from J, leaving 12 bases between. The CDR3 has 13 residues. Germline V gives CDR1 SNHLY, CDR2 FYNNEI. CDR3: CASTRDKYTEAFF. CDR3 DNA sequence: TGTGCCAGCACTCGGGACAAATACACTGAAGCTTTCTTT.

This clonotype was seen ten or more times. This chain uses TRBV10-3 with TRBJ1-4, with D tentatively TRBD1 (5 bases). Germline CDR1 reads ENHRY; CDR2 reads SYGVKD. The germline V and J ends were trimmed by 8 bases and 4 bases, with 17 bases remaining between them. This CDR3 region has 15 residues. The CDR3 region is CAIGEEGPFNEKLFF. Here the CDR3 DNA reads TGTGCCATCGGGGAAGAGGGACCGTTTAATGAAAAACTGTTTTTT.

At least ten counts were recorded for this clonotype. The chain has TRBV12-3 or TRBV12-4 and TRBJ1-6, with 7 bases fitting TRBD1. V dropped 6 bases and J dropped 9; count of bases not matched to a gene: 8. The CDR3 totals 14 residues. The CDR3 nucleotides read TGTGCCAGCAGCCCGACAGGGAGGGGTTCACCCCTCCACTTT. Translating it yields CASSPTGRGSPLHF.

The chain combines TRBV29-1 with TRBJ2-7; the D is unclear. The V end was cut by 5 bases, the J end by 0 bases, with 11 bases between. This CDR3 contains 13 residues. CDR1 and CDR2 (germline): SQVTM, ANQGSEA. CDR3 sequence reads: CSVPGRSSYEQYF. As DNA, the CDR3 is TGCAGCGTTCCGGGTCGGAGCTCCTACGAGCAGTACTTC.

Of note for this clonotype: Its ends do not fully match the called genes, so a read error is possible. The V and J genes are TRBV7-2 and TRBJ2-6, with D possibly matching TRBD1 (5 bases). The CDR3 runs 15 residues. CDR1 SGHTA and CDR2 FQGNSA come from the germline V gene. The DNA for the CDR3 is TGTGCCAGCAGCCTCCACACGTCTGGGGCCAACGTCTTGACTTTC. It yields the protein CASSLHTSGANVLTF.

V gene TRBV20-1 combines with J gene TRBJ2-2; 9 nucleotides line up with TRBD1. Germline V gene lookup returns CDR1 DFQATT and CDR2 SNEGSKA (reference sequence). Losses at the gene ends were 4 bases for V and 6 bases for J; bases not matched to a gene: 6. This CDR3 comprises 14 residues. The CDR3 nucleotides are TGCAGTGCTAACGACAGGGGGAGAGCCGGGGAGCTGTTTTTT. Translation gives CSANDRGRAGELFF.